This entry describes one T cell receptor beta chain. Its antigen has not been determined. The record has no base qualities; no much larger clone is one base away. The sample comes from a study of blood T cell repertoires in COVID-19 (dated by TCRdb to 2020 to 2021). Notes on the research overall: Samples covering the acute and convalescent phases of COVID-19 were provided by collaborators in the United States, Italy and Spain. A freely available public database, intended as a resource for researchers studying the immune response to SARS-CoV-2, is where the repertoires were released. Samples came from the ongoing ImmuneRACE study (first 160 participants) plus 1,254 subjects from 6 global collaborators. Where HLA class I and class II types were available, the types were taken from metadata supplied by the sample provider, not from assay-based typing. Nearly every sample came with metadata listing a de-identified subject ID, COVID-19 status, age in years and sex. The prospective study material was composed of cDNA or gDNA derived from T cells, B-cell-depleted T cells, or PBMCs. The dataset comprised deeply sampled blood TCRbeta repertoires from subjects exposed to, actively infected with, or recovered from COVID-19.

Here is what the overall study found, with its caveats: The quantity of clinical and demographic metadata differed by source and by participant and was supplied without curation.

The immunoSEQ Assay, a bias-controlled multiplex PCR, was used to amplify TCRbeta CDR3 regions from genomic DNA. Per the authors' processing: The number of nucleated cells in each sample was estimated by amplification of reference gene primers within the assay. Sequence reads were collapsed and filtered to measure the absolute abundance of every unique TCRbeta CDR3 rearrangement. For each sample, productive Simpson clonality was calculated as the square root of Simpson's diversity index over productive rearrangements. TCRdb took this table from immuneACCESS and kept in-frame rearrangements with V and J called. Such tables lack part of the clones; where checked against another copy, unresolved V genes explain under half of the gap, and the rest is unexplained. D and trimming come from the DNA, and the V and J calls and clone size come from that table. Recorded for this sample are about 66,000 clones; roughly 91% of them occurred a single time. The biggest ten clones account for approximately 1.5% of the sample.

Whole blood was collected in K2EDTA tubes by collaborating institutions according to the institutions' own protocols. For TCRbeta analysis, collaborators shipped samples in one of three forms: frozen whole blood, isolated PBMCs, or DNA extracted from either of those sample types. The CDR1 and CDR2 encoded by the germline V gene are SGHVS and FQNEAQ. The CDR3 sequence holds 15 residues, the cysteine and phenylalanine included. Of all the DNA, just the CDR3 is kept, 45 bases in frame from base 1. V trim: 5 bases; J trim: 7 bases; unmatched bases: 6. The chain joins TRBV7-8 to TRBJ1-5; TRBD1 fits 12 bases in the junction. This clonotype was obtained from a man between 60 and 70 years old with acute or convalescent COVID-19. Sample: peripheral blood. The base sequence is TGTGCCAGCAGCCGTGGGACAGGGGGCGGGCAGCCCCAGCATTTT. It is translated as CASSRGTGGGQPQHF.